Listed below are T cell receptor beta chains from one sample, sequenced in a study of blood T cell repertoires in COVID-19. Data came from immunoSEQ multiplex PCR; TCRdb stores just in-frame clones and leaves some out. The sample lists about 250,000 clones, 65% to 90% occurring once. The specimen was peripheral blood. Receptor source: a man aged 45-60 years with active or convalescent COVID-19. The CDR3 runs from the conserved cysteine through the conserved F or W. Clone size is stated in some rows and not others, as once, few, many or a class when expanded.

j_gene	v_gene	abundance	CDR3aa
TRBJ2-1	TRBV6-1	NA	CASSDMAVTYNEQFF
TRBJ2-1	TRBV14	NA	CASSQMTSGYNEQFF
TRBJ2-7	TRBV28	NA	CASSLAGRNYEQYF
TRBJ1-1	TRBV7-9	NA	CASSPKQGSSDTEAFF
TRBJ1-1	TRBV6-5	NA	CASSTGTVGGAFF
TRBJ2-4	TRBV21-1	NA	CATLPGLAGIRLKNIQYF
TRBJ1-2	TRBV27	few	CASSLIQGASGYTF
TRBJ2-3	TRBV24-1	NA	CATSGASGDTDTQYF
TRBJ1-4	TRBV16	NA	CASSRQGLNEKLFF
TRBJ2-2	TRBV5-1	NA	CASSLVPSSSNTGELFF
TRBJ1-2	TRBV12-5	NA	CASGLPRGTGLFGYTF
TRBJ2-2	TRBV18	NA	CASSPPLAKNTGELFF
TRBJ2-4	TRBV2	many	CASSRDREESKNIQYF
TRBJ2-5	TRBV5-1	NA	CASSPRVAGGQETQYF
TRBJ2-5	TRBV12-5	once	CASAGGGQETQYF
TRBJ1-2	TRBV7-6	NA	CASSLGQGDGYTF
TRBJ1-3	TRBV5-1	few	CASSSGDGNSGNTIYF
TRBJ1-4	TRBV30	NA	CAGTGGSDDEKLFF
TRBJ2-5	TRBV14	NA	CASSPRQGYALETQYF
TRBJ2-3	TRBV7-3	NA	CASSLIGPVTDTQYF
TRBJ1-1	TRBV2	NA	CASGGGNTEAFF
TRBJ2-7	TRBV9	NA	CASSVEGGSAYEQYF
TRBJ2-5	TRBV12-3/TRBV12-4	once	CASSQAGETQYF
TRBJ2-5	TRBV28	NA	CASSFFREQETQYF
TRBJ2-2	TRBV6-1	once	CASSRDSNTGELFF
TRBJ2-7	TRBV28	once	CASSPGTRATRQYF
TRBJ1-6	TRBV3-1/TRBV3-2	NA	CASSPGQGNSPLHF
TRBJ2-2	TRBV7-3	NA	CASSLIAGANTGELFF
TRBJ2-7	TRBV18	NA	CATSGLPGGYEQYF
TRBJ2-3	TRBV10-3	NA	CAIRAPGGSTDTQYF
TRBJ1-6	TRBV6-1	NA	CASSEGARTGSPLHF
TRBJ2-7	TRBV7-2	NA	CASSLAGQGTTYEQYF
TRBJ1-2	TRBV7-9	NA	CASSLGTGDGYTF
TRBJ1-5	TRBV28	NA	CASSLYRGPQRAFSNQPQHF
TRBJ2-3	TRBV7-3	NA	CASSLGRGGPSDTQYF
TRBJ2-2	TRBV5-1	many	CASSPNGSPTGELFF
TRBJ2-7	TRBV28	NA	CASGQGPYEQYF
TRBJ2-3	TRBV30	NA	CAWSVQGPGGSNTQYF
TRBJ2-3	TRBV19	NA	CASSPGQTRRDTQYF
TRBJ2-7	TRBV2	few	CASSVGTGEHYEQYF
TRBJ2-7	TRBV5-1	once	CASSPGPGQRQGTYEQYF
TRBJ2-3	TRBV3-1/TRBV3-2	NA	CASSPSRDSQQYF
TRBJ2-7	TRBV7-2	NA	CASSPNSQYEQYF
TRBJ1-4	TRBV6-5	NA	CASSYRRVSNEKLFF
TRBJ2-5	TRBV19	NA	CASSITLAGGPSQETQYF
TRBJ2-1	TRBV30	NA	CACGTGGFQTNEQFF
TRBJ2-7	TRBV4-2	NA	CASSAGLSEQYF
TRBJ1-5	TRBV9	NA	CASSVQCGQGSQPQHF
TRBJ2-3	TRBV9	NA	CASSPRAGTSTDTQYF
TRBJ1-6	TRBV7-3	NA	CASSVDGGSSYNSPLHF
TRBJ2-3	TRBV28	once	CASSFEGREYTDTQYF